The text below deals with one T cell receptor beta chain. Authors' methods: Amplification with reference gene primers provided the estimates of nucleated cell counts. Assay: immunoSEQ multiplex PCR; the TCRdb copy retains only in-frame clones and omits some. The V and J calls and clone size were taken over from that table, and D and trimming were inferred from the DNA. The sample records 250,000 or so clones, around 90% being singletons. The CDR3 consists of 15 residues. Germline-derived CDR1 and CDR2 are SGHNT and YENEEA. Trimming shortened V by 5 bases and J by 0 bases, and 8 bases separated the two germline ends. This record belongs to a study of blood T cell repertoires in COVID-19. The overall study: Sample material is recorded as cDNA or gDNA derived from T cells, B-cell-depleted T cells, or PBMCs.

Patients at the Seattle site were enrolled during active infection and followed longitudinally. Sequenced material: peripheral blood. The V and J genes are TRBV11-3 and TRBJ2-6; D is uncertain. This sequence originates from a woman aged 60-75 years with COVID-19, enrolled during active disease. CDR3 sequence reads: CASSPGVSGANVLTF. CDR3 nucleotides: TGTGCCAGCAGCCCCGGTGTCTCTGGGGCCAACGTCCTGACTTTC.